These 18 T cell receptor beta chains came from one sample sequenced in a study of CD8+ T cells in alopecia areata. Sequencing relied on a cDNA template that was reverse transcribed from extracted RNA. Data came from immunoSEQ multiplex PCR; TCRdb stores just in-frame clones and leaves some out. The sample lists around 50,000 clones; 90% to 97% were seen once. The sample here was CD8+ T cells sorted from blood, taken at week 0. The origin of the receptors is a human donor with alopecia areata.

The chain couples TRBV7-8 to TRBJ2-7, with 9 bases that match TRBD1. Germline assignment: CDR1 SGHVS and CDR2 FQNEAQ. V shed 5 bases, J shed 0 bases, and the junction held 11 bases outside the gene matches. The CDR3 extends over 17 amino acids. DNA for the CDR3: TGTGCCAGCAGCATCCGGGCGGGACAGGGAAGCTCCTACGAGCAGTACTTC. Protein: CASSIRAGQGSSYEQYF. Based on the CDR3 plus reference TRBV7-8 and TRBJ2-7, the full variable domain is GAGVSQSPRYKVAKRGQDVALRCDPISGHVSLFWYQQALGQGPEFLTYFQNEAQLDKSGLPSDRFFAERPEGSVSTLKIQRTQQEDSAVYLCASSIRAGQGSSYEQYFGPGTRLTVT.

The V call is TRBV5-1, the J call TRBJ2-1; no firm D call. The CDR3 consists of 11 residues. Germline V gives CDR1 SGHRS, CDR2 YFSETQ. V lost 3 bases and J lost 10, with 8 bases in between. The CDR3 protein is CASSSNVEQFF. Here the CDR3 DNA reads TGCGCCAGCAGCTCGAACGTAGAGCAGTTCTTC.

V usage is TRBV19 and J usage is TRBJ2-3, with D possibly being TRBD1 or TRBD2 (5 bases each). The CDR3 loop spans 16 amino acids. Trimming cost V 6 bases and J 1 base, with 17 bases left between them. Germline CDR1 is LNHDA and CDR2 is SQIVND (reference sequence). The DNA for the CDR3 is TGTGCCAGTAGCGGTCTGGGGGAAAGCCGCACAGATACGCAGTATTTT. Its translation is CASSGLGESRTDTQYF. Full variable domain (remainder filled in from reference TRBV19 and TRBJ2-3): DGGITQSPKYLFRKEGQNVTLSCEQNLNHDAMYWYRQDPGQGLRLIYYSQIVNDFQKGDIAEGYSVSREKKESFPLTVTSAQKNPTAFYLCASSGLGESRTDTQYFGPGTRLTVL.

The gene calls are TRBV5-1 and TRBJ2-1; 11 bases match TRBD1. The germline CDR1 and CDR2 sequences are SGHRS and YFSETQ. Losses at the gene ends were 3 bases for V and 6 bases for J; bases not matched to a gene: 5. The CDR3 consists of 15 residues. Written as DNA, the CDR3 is TGCGCCAGCAGCTCGCCGGGGACAGGGGGCAATGAGCAGTTCTTC. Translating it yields CASSSPGTGGNEQFF. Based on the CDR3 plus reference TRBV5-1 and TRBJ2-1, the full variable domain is KAGVTQTPRYLIKTRGQQVTLSCSPISGHRSVSWYQQTPGQGLQFLFEYFSETQRNKGNFPGRFSGRQFSNSRSEMNVSTLELGDSALYLCASSSPGTGGNEQFFGPGTRLTVL.

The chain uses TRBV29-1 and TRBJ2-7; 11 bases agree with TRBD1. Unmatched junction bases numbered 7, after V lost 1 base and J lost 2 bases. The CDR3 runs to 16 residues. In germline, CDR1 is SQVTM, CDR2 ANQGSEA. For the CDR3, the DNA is TGCAGCGTTGAAGGGACAGGGGGCGACGATGCCTACGAGCAGTACTTC. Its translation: CSVEGTGGDDAYEQYF.

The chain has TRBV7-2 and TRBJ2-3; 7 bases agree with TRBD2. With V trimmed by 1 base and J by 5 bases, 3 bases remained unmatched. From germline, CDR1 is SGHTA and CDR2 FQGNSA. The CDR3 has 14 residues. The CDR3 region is CASSLGLARDTQYF. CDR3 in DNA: TGTGCCAGCAGCTTAGGACTAGCACGAGATACGCAGTATTTT. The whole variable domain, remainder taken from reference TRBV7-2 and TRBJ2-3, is GAGVSQSPSNKVTEKGKDVELRCDPISGHTALYWYRQSLGQGLEFLIYFQGNSAPDKSGLPSDRFSAERTGGSVSTLTIQRTQQEDSAVYLCASSLGLARDTQYFGPGTRLTVL.

DNA of the CDR3: TGCAGCGTTCGAGACAGGGGGCGCGAGCAGTACTTC. It codes for CSVRDRGREQYF. This chain connects TRBV29-1 to TRBJ2-7; 10 positions agree with TRBD1. The CDR3 extends over 12 amino acids. The junction had 4 bases not matched to a gene; V was cut back by 5 bases and J by 6 bases. The V gene's germline CDR1 is SQVTM and CDR2 ANQGSEA.

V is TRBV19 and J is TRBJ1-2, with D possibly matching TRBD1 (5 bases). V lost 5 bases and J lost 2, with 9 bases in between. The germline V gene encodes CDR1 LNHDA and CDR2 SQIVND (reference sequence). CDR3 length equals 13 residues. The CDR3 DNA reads TGTGCCAGTAGTCTACGACAGAACTATGGCTACACCTTC. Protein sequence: CASSLRQNYGYTF.

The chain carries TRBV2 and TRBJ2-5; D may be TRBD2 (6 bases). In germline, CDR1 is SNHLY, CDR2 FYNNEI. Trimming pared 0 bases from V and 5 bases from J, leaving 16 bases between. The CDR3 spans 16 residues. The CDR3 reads CASSEARELGWETQYF. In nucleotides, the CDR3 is TGTGCCAGCAGTGAAGCGCGGGAACTCGGGTGGGAGACCCAGTACTTC.

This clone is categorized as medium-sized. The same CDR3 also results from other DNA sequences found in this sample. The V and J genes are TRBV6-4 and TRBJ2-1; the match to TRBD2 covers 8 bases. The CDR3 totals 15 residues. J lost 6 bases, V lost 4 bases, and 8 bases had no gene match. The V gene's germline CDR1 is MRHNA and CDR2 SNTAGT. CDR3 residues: CASSVDGGAGNEQFF. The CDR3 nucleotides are TGTGCCAGCAGTGTTGACGGGGGGGCGGGCAATGAGCAGTTCTTC.

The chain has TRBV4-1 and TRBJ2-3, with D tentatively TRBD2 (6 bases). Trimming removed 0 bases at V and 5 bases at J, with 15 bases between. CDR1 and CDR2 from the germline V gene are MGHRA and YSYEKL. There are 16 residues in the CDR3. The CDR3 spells CASSQEALVGGDTQYF. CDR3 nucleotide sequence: TGCGCCAGCAGCCAAGAAGCTTTAGTGGGGGGAGATACGCAGTATTTT.

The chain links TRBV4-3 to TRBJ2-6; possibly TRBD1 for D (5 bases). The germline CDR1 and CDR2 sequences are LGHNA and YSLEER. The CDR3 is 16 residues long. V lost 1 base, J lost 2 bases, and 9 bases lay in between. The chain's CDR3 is CASSQGGLPGANVLTF. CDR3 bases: TGCGCCAGCAGCCAAGGGGGCTTACCTGGGGCCAACGTCCTGACTTTC.

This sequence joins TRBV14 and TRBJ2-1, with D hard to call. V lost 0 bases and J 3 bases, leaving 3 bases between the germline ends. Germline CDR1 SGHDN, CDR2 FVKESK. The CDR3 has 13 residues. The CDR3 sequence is CASSQDFYNEQFF. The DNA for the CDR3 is TGTGCCAGCAGCCAAGATTTCTACAATGAGCAGTTCTTC.

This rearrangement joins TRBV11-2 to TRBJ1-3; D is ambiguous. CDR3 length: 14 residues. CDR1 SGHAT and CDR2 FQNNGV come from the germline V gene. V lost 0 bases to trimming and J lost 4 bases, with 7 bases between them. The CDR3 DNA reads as TGTGCCAGCAGCTTAGACCCCGTCGGAAACACCATATATTTT. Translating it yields CASSLDPVGNTIYF.

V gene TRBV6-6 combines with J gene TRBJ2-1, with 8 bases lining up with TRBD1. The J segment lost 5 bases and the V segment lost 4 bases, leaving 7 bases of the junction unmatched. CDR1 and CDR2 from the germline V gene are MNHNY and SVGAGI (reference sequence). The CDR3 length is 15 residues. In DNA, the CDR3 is TGTGCCAGCAGTTCCTTAGGACAGGGAAACAATGAGCAGTTCTTC. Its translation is CASSSLGQGNNEQFF.

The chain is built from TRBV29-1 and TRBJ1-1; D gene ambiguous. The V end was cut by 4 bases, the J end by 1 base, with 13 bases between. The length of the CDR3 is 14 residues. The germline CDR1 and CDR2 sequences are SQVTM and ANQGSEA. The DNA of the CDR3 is TGCAGCGTTGTCCTTTCCCCAGGGAACACTGAAGCTTTCTTT. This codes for CSVVLSPGNTEAFF.

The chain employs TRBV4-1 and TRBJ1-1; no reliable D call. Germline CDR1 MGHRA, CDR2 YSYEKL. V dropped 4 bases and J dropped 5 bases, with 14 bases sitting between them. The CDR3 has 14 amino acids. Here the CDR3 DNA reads TGCGCCAGCAGCCTTACCCGGTTAGTAACTGAAGCTTTCTTT. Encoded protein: CASSLTRLVTEAFF.

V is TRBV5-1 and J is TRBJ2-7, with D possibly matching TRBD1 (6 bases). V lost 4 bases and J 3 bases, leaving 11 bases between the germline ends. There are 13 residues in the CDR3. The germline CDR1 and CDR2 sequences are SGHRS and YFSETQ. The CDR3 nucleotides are TGCGCCAGCAGCCCTACAGGGAACTACGAGCAGTACTTC. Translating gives CASSPTGNYEQYF.